Shown below are 25 T cell receptor beta chains from a single sample sequenced in a study of blood T cell repertoires in COVID-19. Generated by immunoSEQ multiplex PCR, the TCRdb table keeps only in-frame clones and is missing some. The sample holds 140,000 to 150,000 clones; about four fifths are singletons and the top ten take over 8%. Sequencing was done on a sample of peripheral blood. The source is a human donor in a cohort sampled during active COVID-19.

The chain carries TRBV19 and TRBJ1-1; D ambiguous. The CDR3 consists of 12 residues. V gave up 7 bases and J gave up 4 bases, with 10 bases separating them. The germline gives CDR1 LNHDA, CDR2 SQIVND (reference sequence). In DNA, the CDR3 is TGTGCCAGTACGAGCAATCCCACTGAAGCTTTCTTT. Its protein is CASTSNPTEAFF.

V usage is TRBV24-1 and J usage is TRBJ1-1; 7 nucleotides match TRBD1. The V gene end was trimmed by 6 bases and the J gene end by 9 bases; junction bases not matched to a gene: 12. Germline CDR1 KGHDR, CDR2 SFDVKD. The CDR3 runs to 14 residues. In DNA form, the CDR3 reads TGTGCCACCAGTTTAGGGGGCCGTTCCTCGAAAGCTTTCTTT. The encoded protein is CATSLGGRSSKAFF.

V gene TRBV5-6 combines with J gene TRBJ1-4; possibly TRBD1 for D (5 bases). The germline V and J ends were trimmed by 1 base and 5 bases, with 12 bases remaining between them. CDR1 is SGHDT and CDR2 is YYEEEE in the germline V gene. The CDR3 covers 15 residues. The CDR3, as DNA: TGTGCCAGCAGCTTGTGGGGGACTCCGAATGAAAAACTGTTTTTT. It yields the protein CASSLWGTPNEKLFF.

The chain employs TRBV28 and TRBJ1-3, with D perhaps matching TRBD1 (6 bases). The CDR3 totals 18 residues. Trimming pared 6 bases from V and 0 bases from J, leaving 21 bases between. Germline loops: CDR1 MDHEN, CDR2 SYDVKM. The CDR3 DNA is TGTGCCAGCAGACAAGGGACGGGACACCTGGACTCTGGAAACACCATATATTTT. It encodes CASRQGTGHLDSGNTIYF.

The chain recombines TRBV4-2 with TRBJ2-3; 11 nucleotides align to TRBD2. V lost 0 bases and J lost 4; bases outside the gene matches: 3. The CDR3 runs 16 residues. In germline, CDR1 is LGHNA, CDR2 YNFKEQ. CDR3 sequence: CASSQDGTSGPDTQYF. Written as DNA, the CDR3 is TGTGCCAGCAGCCAAGATGGGACTAGCGGACCAGATACGCAGTATTTT.

This chain links TRBV25-1 with TRBJ1-3, with 10 bases matching TRBD1. V was clipped by 5 bases and J by 6 bases; unmatched bases: 4. The CDR3 extends over 14 amino acids. Germline CDR1 MGHDK, CDR2 SYGVNS. The CDR3 region is CASSPGQGENTIYF. The CDR3 region has the DNA TGTGCCAGCAGTCCAGGACAGGGGGAAAACACCATATATTTT.

The V call is TRBV7-2, the J call TRBJ1-2; 8 bases align to TRBD1. V lost 6 bases and J lost 5; bases outside the gene matches: 8. CDR3 length: 14 residues. Germline assignment: CDR1 SGHTA and CDR2 FQGNSA. CDR3: CASSPGTGGYGYTF. Here the CDR3 DNA reads TGTGCCAGCAGTCCCGGGACAGGCGGTTATGGCTACACCTTC. Based on the CDR3 plus reference TRBV7-2 and TRBJ1-2, the full variable domain is GAGVSQSPSNKVTEKGKDVELRCDPISGHTALYWYRQSLGQGLEFLIYFQGNSAPDKSGLPSDRFSAERTGGSVSTLTIQRTQQEDSAVYLCASSPGTGGYGYTFGSGTRLTVV.

V and J are TRBV13 and TRBJ1-1; 7 bases agree with TRBD1. The CDR3 is made up of 14 amino acids. Germline assignment: CDR1 PRHDT and CDR2 FYEKMQ (reference sequence). The trim removed 4 bases at V and 7 bases at J, leaving 9 bases unmatched. The DNA for the CDR3 is TGTGCCAGCAGCTCCCAGACACAGGGGAGTGAAGCTTTCTTT. Protein product: CASSSQTQGSEAFF.

V gene TRBV6-5 combines with J gene TRBJ2-3, with a weak D call TRBD2 (5 bases). The germline V gene encodes CDR1 MNHEY and CDR2 SVGAGI. V shed 7 bases and J shed 1 base, with 15 bases lying between them. This CDR3 has 15 residues. The CDR3 loop is CASTIARSGTDTQYF. In nucleotides, the CDR3 is TGTGCCAGCACCATAGCGCGCTCGGGCACAGATACGCAGTATTTT.

This clone has only one observation. This rearrangement joins TRBV27 to TRBJ2-7; D not resolved. CDR3 length equals 14 residues. V shed 0 bases and J shed 4 bases, with 10 bases lying between them. Germline loops: CDR1 MNHEY, CDR2 SMNVEV (reference sequence). CDR3 sequence: CASSLSALRYEQYF. DNA for the CDR3: TGTGCCAGCAGTTTATCTGCCCTCCGGTACGAGCAGTACTTC.

This clone was seen just once. The V and J genes are TRBV18 and TRBJ1-5; 9 bases match TRBD1. V trimming: 3 bases; J trimming: 7 bases; junction bases outside the gene matches: 7. Germline lookup yields CDR1 KGHSH and CDR2 LQKENI. CDR3 size: 15 residues. CDR3 nucleotide sequence: TGTGCCAGCTCACCTGGGACAGGGATAGGGCAGCCCCAGCATTTT. Translated: CASSPGTGIGQPQHF. Full variable domain (remainder filled in from reference TRBV18 and TRBJ1-5): NAGVMQNPRHLVRRRGQEARLRCSPMKGHSHVYWYRQLPEEGLKFMVYLQKENIIDESGMPKERFSAEFPKEGPSILRIQQVVRGDSAAYFCASSPGTGIGQPQHFGDGTRLSIL.

V is TRBV5-1 and J is TRBJ1-3; the D gene is possibly TRBD1 (6 bases). Germline V lookup: CDR1 SGHRS, CDR2 YFSETQ. V shed 0 bases and J shed 9 bases, with 16 bases lying between them. This CDR3 has 15 residues. The chain's CDR3 is CASSLVAQGRGTIYF. The CDR3 DNA reads as TGCGCCAGCAGCTTGGTAGCCCAGGGGAGAGGCACCATATATTTT.

This clone was counted between two and nine times. CDR3 residues: CASSSQGPTLSGANVLTF. The CDR3 DNA sequence: TGTGCCAGCAGCTCACAGGGGCCTACCCTCTCTGGGGCCAACGTCCTGACTTTC. This sequence joins TRBV7-3 and TRBJ2-6; TRBD1 matches 7 bases. With V trimmed by 4 bases and J by 0 bases, 9 bases remained unmatched. The CDR3 is made up of 18 amino acids. Germline CDR1 is SGHTA and CDR2 is FQGTGA.

This sequence joins TRBV7-2 and TRBJ1-3; 8 nucleotides agree with TRBD1. The J segment lost 0 bases and the V segment lost 3 bases, leaving 4 bases of the junction unmatched. CDR1 and CDR2 from the germline V gene are SGHTA and FQGNSA. CDR3 length: 16 residues. CDR3 region: CASSLGQVDSGNTIYF. CDR3 bases: TGTGCCAGCAGCTTGGGACAGGTCGACTCTGGAAACACCATATATTTT.

This chain joins TRBV19 and TRBJ1-5, with TRBD1 matching over 8 bases. CDR3 length equals 15 residues. Germline values: CDR1 LNHDA, CDR2 SQIVND (reference sequence). The junction had 7 bases not matched to a gene; V was cut back by 6 bases and J by 3 bases. CDR3 sequence reads: CASRDRGLNNQPQHF. The CDR3 DNA reads TGTGCCAGTAGAGACAGGGGATTGAACAATCAGCCCCAGCATTTT.

The J gene is TRBJ1-5, the V gene TRBV6-2 or TRBV6-3; 8 nucleotides agree with TRBD1. Germline V gene sequence: CDR1 MNHEY, CDR2 SVGEGT. V was clipped by 5 bases and J by 5 bases; unmatched bases: 5. The CDR3 loop spans 14 amino acids. CDR3 sequence: CASSAPGGYQPQHF. The CDR3 region has the DNA TGTGCCAGCAGTGCCCCAGGGGGCTATCAGCCCCAGCATTTT.

The CDR3 loop is CASSLGWDTSTSGRAYEQYF. The CDR3 DNA sequence: TGCGCCAGCAGCTTGGGCTGGGACACTTCGACTAGCGGGAGGGCTTACGAGCAGTACTTC. V is TRBV5-1 and J is TRBJ2-7; 14 nucleotides align to TRBD2. CDR1 is SGHRS and CDR2 is YFSETQ in the germline V gene. J gave up 4 bases and V 0 bases, and 15 bases lay outside the gene matches. This CDR3 region has 20 residues.

This chain uses TRBV28 with TRBJ1-5; no reliable D call. In germline, CDR1 is MDHEN, CDR2 SYDVKM. This CDR3 has 14 residues. The V gene lost 1 base and the J gene lost 9 bases, with 13 bases spanning the gap. The CDR3 here is CASSLSHSGRPQHF. CDR3 nucleotides: TGTGCCAGCAGTTTATCCCATTCGGGTCGGCCCCAGCATTTT.

CDR3 sequence: CASSSYGTSGDEQYF. In nucleotides, the CDR3 is TGTGCCAGCAGCTCCTACGGGACAAGCGGGGACGAGCAGTACTTC. The chain links TRBV7-9 to TRBJ2-7; D is possibly TRBD2 (7 bases). Germline lookup yields CDR1 SEHNR and CDR2 FQNEAQ (reference sequence). V was trimmed by 4 bases and J by 5 bases, leaving 18 bases between them. There are 15 residues in the CDR3.

The J gene is TRBJ1-4, the V gene TRBV28; D remains unclear. V gave up 3 bases and J gave up 4 bases, with 9 bases separating them. Looked up from germline, CDR1 is MDHEN and CDR2 is SYDVKM. This CDR3 comprises 14 residues. CDR3 DNA sequence: TGTGCCAGCAGTTTGAGTCCCCGTAATGAAAAACTGTTTTTT. Amino acid sequence: CASSLSPRNEKLFF. Complete variable domain (other parts from reference TRBV28 and TRBJ1-4): DVKVTQSSRYLVKRTGEKVFLECVQDMDHENMFWYRQDPGLGLRLIYFSYDVKMKEKGDIPEGYSVSREKKERFSLILESASTNQTSMYLCASSLSPRNEKLFFGSGTQLSVL.

V usage is TRBV5-1 and J usage is TRBJ2-7, with D uncertain. Germline CDR1 and CDR2: SGHRS and YFSETQ. The CDR3 loop spans 12 amino acids. Trimming cost V 2 bases and J 3 bases, with 6 bases left between them. CDR3 sequence: CASSFDNYEQYF. The DNA of the CDR3 is TGCGCCAGCAGCTTCGACAACTACGAGCAGTACTTC.

This clone was counted only a few times. The J gene is TRBJ2-7, the V gene TRBV7-2; 10 nucleotides line up with TRBD1. CDR3 length: 16 residues. J lost 3 bases, V lost 5 bases, and 10 bases had no gene match. Germline V gene data show CDR1 as SGHTA and CDR2 as FQGNSA. CDR3 coding DNA: TGTGCCAGCAGCCTCATCCAGACAGGGGGCGTCTACGAGCAGTACTTC. It yields the protein CASSLIQTGGVYEQYF.

This clone was recorded a few times. The rearrangement joins TRBV5-1 to TRBJ2-7; the match to TRBD1 covers 7 bases. The CDR3 totals 16 residues. Unmatched junction bases numbered 7, after V lost 0 bases and J lost 1 base. Germline assignment: CDR1 SGHRS and CDR2 YFSETQ. The CDR3 reads CASSLGHRDRSYEQYF. CDR3 sequence (DNA): TGCGCCAGCAGCTTGGGCCACCGGGACAGATCCTACGAGCAGTACTTC. Filled out from reference TRBV5-1 and TRBJ2-7, the complete variable domain reads KAGVTQTPRYLIKTRGQQVTLSCSPISGHRSVSWYQQTPGQGLQFLFEYFSETQRNKGNFPGRFSGRQFSNSRSEMNVSTLELGDSALYLCASSLGHRDRSYEQYFGPGTRLTVT.

The chain couples TRBV5-1 to TRBJ2-5; TRBD1 might be the D (6 bases). There are 13 residues in the CDR3. Germline V gene sequence: CDR1 SGHRS, CDR2 YFSETQ. Between the trimmed V and J ends, which lost 0 bases and 3 bases, there was a span of 6 bases. The CDR3 DNA reads as TGCGCCAGCAGCTTGGGGACAGAAGAGACCCAGTACTTC. This encodes CASSLGTEETQYF.

The chain links TRBV27 to TRBJ1-6; 7 bases fit TRBD1. J gave up 6 bases and V 8 bases, and 7 bases lay outside the gene matches. CDR3 length: 14 amino acids. Germline CDR1 and CDR2: MNHEY and SMNVEV (reference sequence). DNA for the CDR3: TGTGCCAGCGCTCGAGGGGGCAGTAATTCACCCCTCCACTTT. Protein sequence: CASARGGSNSPLHF.